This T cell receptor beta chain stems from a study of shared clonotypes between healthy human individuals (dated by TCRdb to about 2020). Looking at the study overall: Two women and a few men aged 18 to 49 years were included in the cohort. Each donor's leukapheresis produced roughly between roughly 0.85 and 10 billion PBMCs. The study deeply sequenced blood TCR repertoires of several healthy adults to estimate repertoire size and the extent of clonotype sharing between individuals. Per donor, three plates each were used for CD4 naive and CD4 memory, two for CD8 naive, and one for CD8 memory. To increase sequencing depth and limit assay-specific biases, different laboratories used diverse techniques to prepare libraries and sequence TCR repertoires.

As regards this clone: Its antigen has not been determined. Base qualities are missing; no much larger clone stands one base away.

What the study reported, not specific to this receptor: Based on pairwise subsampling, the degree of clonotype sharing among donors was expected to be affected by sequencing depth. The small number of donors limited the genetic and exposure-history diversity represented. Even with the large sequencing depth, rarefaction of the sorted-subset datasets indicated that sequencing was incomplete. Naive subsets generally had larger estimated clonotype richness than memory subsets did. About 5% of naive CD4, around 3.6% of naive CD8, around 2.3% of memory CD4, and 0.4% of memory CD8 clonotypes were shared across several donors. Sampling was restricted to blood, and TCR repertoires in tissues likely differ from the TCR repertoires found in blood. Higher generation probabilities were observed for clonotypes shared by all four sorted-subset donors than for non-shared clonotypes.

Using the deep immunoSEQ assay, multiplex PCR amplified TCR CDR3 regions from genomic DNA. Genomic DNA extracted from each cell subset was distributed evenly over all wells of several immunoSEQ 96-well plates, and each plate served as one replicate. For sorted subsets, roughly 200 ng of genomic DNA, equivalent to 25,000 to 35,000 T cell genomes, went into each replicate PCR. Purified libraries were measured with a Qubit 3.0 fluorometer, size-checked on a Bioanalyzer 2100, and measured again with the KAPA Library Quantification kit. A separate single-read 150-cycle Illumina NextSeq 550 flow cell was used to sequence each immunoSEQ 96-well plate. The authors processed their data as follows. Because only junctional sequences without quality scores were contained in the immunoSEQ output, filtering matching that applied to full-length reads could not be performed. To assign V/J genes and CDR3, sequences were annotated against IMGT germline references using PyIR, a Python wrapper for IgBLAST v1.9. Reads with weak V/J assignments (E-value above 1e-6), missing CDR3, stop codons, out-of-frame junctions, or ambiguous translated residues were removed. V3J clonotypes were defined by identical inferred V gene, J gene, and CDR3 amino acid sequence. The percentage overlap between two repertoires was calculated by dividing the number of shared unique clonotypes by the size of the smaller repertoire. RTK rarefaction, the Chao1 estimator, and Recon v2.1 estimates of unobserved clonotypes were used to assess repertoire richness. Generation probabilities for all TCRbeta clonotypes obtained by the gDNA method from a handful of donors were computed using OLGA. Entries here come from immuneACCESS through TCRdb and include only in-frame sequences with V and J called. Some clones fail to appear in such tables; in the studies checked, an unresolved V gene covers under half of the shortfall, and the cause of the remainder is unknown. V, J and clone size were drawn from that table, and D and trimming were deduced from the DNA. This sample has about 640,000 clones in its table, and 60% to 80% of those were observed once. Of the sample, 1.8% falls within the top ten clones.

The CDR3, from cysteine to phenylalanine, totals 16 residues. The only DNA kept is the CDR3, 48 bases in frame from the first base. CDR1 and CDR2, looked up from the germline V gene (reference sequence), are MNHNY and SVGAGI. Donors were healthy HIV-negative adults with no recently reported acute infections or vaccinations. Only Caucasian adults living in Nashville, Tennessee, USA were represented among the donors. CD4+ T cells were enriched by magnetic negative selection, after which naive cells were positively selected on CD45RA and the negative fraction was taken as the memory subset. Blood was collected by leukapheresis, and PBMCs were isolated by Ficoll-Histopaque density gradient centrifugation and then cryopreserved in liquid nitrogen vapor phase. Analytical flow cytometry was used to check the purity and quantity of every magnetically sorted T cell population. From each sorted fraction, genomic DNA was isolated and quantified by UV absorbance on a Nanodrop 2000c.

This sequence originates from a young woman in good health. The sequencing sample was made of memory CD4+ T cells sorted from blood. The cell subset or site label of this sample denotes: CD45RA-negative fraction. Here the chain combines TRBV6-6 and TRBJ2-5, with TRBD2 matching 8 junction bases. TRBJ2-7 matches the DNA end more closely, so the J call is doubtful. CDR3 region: CASRDDAGTRHYEQYF. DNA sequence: TGTGCCAGCAGAGACGATGCCGGGACTAGACACTACGAGCAGTACTTC.